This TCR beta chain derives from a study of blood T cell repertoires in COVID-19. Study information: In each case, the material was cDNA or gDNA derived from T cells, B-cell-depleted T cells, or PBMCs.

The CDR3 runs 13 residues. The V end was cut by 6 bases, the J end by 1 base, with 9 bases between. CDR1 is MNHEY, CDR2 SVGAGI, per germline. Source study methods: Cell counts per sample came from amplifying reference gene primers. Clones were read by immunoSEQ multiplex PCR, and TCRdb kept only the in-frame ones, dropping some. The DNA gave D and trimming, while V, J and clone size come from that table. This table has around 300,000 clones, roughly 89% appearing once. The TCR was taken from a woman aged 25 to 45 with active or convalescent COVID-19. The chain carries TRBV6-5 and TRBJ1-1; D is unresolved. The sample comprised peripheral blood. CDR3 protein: CASSLAPNTEAFF. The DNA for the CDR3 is TGTGCCAGCAGCTTGGCCCCGAACACTGAAGCTTTCTTT.